The sequence of this T cell receptor (beta chain) was determined in a study of blood T cell repertoires in COVID-19. At the level of the study: From T cells, B-cell-depleted T cells, or PBMCs came the material, which was cDNA or gDNA.

Recruits, aged roughly 18 to 90 years, lived in some 25 US areas. Cohort assignment relied on participant-reported clinical history. The authors' processing: Reference gene primer amplification yielded estimated nucleated cell counts. The data were produced by immunoSEQ multiplex PCR, yet TCRdb's version contains in-frame clones alone and is incomplete. That table gives V, J and clone size, and the DNA gave D and trimming. The sample includes roughly 250,000 clones, around 87% seen only once; the top ten take 6% to 7%. This CDR3 region has 12 residues. Germline assignment: CDR1 SQVTM and CDR2 ANQGSEA. V lost 5 bases, J lost 2 bases, and 9 bases lay in between.

This chain connects TRBV29-1 to TRBJ1-1; no reliable D call. The specimen was PBMCs or T cells enriched from blood (not recorded which). This sequence was found in a woman younger than 45 with acute COVID-19. As DNA, the CDR3 is TGCAGCGTTCGAGAATTAAACACTGAAGCTTTCTTT. This sequence encodes CSVRELNTEAFF.